This entry lists 28 T cell receptor beta chains sequenced from one sample in a study of blood T cell repertoires in COVID-19. Assay used: immunoSEQ multiplex PCR; TCRdb lists only in-frame clones, some missing. The sample carries roughly 240,000 clones, around 82% recorded once. Sequencing was carried out using peripheral blood. The receptors here all came from a woman in her seventies with acute or convalescent COVID-19.

This clone was detected once. The V call is TRBV10-3, the J call TRBJ1-6; 8 bases match TRBD1. Germline V gene sequence: CDR1 ENHRY, CDR2 SYGVKD. V dropped 10 bases and J dropped 6; count of bases not matched to a gene: 11. This CDR3 region has 15 residues. For the CDR3, the DNA is TGTGCCAGCAGACCGCAGGACAGGGCTAATTCACCCCTCCACTTT. Translation: CASRPQDRANSPLHF.

The chain has TRBV13 and TRBJ2-6; tentative D call: TRBD2 (6 bases). CDR1 and CDR2 (germline): PRHDT, FYEKMQ (reference sequence). The length of the CDR3 is 20 residues. Trimming stripped 1 base from V and 0 bases from J, with 19 bases between. CDR3 nucleotides: TGTGCCAGCAGCTTAGAGGGACTGGGGCACAGGAGCTCTGGGGCCAACGTCCTGACTTTC. It encodes CASSLEGLGHRSSGANVLTF.

This clone has a handful of counts. At one end, the junction sequence differs from germline, possibly due to a read error. This chain joins TRBV6-2 or TRBV6-3 and TRBJ1-2; TRBD1 agrees at 9 bases. The germline V gene has CDR1 MNHEY and CDR2 SVGEGT. The CDR3 sequence is 11 residues long. CDR3 nucleotides: TGTGCCAGCAGTCAGGGACAGGGCCTCTCCTTC. It translates to CASSQGQGLSF.

The gene calls are TRBV19 and TRBJ1-2, with 7 bases fitting TRBD1. The CDR3 covers 12 residues. The J segment lost 7 bases and the V segment lost 5 bases, leaving 4 bases of the junction unmatched. CDR1 and CDR2 from the germline V gene are LNHDA and SQIVND (reference sequence). The CDR3 sequence is CASSSTGSGYTF. In nucleotides, the CDR3 is TGTGCCAGTAGTTCGACAGGGTCTGGCTACACCTTC.

The rearrangement links TRBV10-3 to TRBJ2-3, with TRBD1 matching 9 bases. This CDR3 region has 15 residues. Germline loops: CDR1 ENHRY, CDR2 SYGVKD. V was clipped by 4 bases and J by 5 bases; unmatched bases: 7. For the CDR3, the DNA is TGTGCCATCAGTGGGGGGTGGGACAGGGTAGATACGCAGTATTTT. Translation: CAISGGWDRVDTQYF.

This clone was detected once. V and J are TRBV19 and TRBJ2-4, with TRBD2 as a possible D gene (5 bases). Trimming took off 3 bases at V and 7 bases at J, with 19 bases between the two ends. The length of the CDR3 is 16 residues. The germline V gene has CDR1 LNHDA and CDR2 SQIVND (reference sequence). CDR3 nucleotide sequence: TGTGCCAGTAGTATCGTGAGGGCTAGGTATGGGAACATTCAGTACTTC. Encoded protein: CASSIVRARYGNIQYF.

J is TRBJ2-2 and V is TRBV12-3 or TRBV12-4; D not certain. Trimming cost V 2 bases and J 7 bases, with 5 bases left between them. The CDR3 covers 12 residues. CDR3 region: CASSLLGGELFF. CDR3 bases: TGTGCCAGCAGTTTACTCGGCGGGGAGCTGTTTTTT.

This clone was picked up a small number of times. J is TRBJ1-1 and V is TRBV27; D is undetermined. The CDR3 totals 13 residues. The germline V gene encodes CDR1 MNHEY and CDR2 SMNVEV (reference sequence). V was trimmed by 1 base and J by 4 bases, leaving 7 bases between them. The CDR3 is CASSLYSGTEAFF. In DNA form, the CDR3 reads TGTGCCAGCAGTTTATACAGTGGCACTGAAGCTTTCTTT.

This rearrangement joins TRBV7-8 to TRBJ1-1, with D possibly TRBD1 on 6 matching bases. Deletions cut 6 bases from V and 2 bases from J, with 16 bases between. The CDR3 loop spans 15 amino acids. The V gene's germline CDR1 is SGHVS and CDR2 FQNEAQ. The CDR3 sequence is CASSPHWDTNTEAFF. In DNA form, the CDR3 reads TGTGCCAGCAGTCCTCATTGGGACACTAACACTGAAGCTTTCTTT. The variable domain in full, completed from reference TRBV7-8 and TRBJ1-1, reads GAGVSQSPRYKVAKRGQDVALRCDPISGHVSLFWYQQALGQGPEFLTYFQNEAQLDKSGLPSDRFFAERPEGSVSTLKIQRTQQEDSAVYLCASSPHWDTNTEAFFGQGTRLTVV.

This clone was seen once. The genes are TRBV5-4 and TRBJ1-2; 7 positions agree with TRBD1. The V gene end was trimmed by 2 bases and the J gene end by 3 bases; junction bases not matched to a gene: 1. The germline V gene has CDR1 SGHNT and CDR2 YYREEE (reference sequence). The CDR3 consists of 13 residues. CDR3 sequence reads: CASSFTGDYGYTF. The CDR3 bases are TGTGCCAGCAGCTTTACAGGGGACTATGGCTACACCTTC.

The table lists this clone with a count of one. The CDR3 loop reads CASSTGTLEGNYGYTF. In nucleotides, the CDR3 is TGTGCCAGCAGCACCGGGACGCTGGAGGGAAACTATGGCTACACCTTC. The chain combines TRBV28 with TRBJ1-2; the D gene is possibly TRBD1 (5 bases). CDR1 and CDR2 from the germline V gene are MDHEN and SYDVKM. The V end was cut by 6 bases, the J end by 2 bases, with 19 bases between. The CDR3 consists of 16 residues.

This clone was detected only once. CDR3 protein: CASSPTSGPYEQYF. The CDR3 bases are TGTGCCAGCAGCCCTACTAGCGGCCCCTACGAGCAGTACTTC. V is TRBV7-2 and J is TRBJ2-7, with 8 bases that match TRBD2. Germline V CDR1 and CDR2: SGHTA, FQGNSA. Unmatched junction bases numbered 5, after V lost 5 bases and J lost 2 bases. The CDR3 covers 14 residues.

This clone was seen only once. The V gene is TRBV5-5, the J gene TRBJ2-5; 8 nucleotides agree with TRBD1. CDR1 and CDR2 (germline): SGHKS, YYEKEE (reference sequence). This CDR3 is built from 14 residues. Trimming took 7 bases from V and 5 from J; bases not matched to a gene: 10. The CDR3 here is CASGTQGARETQYF. For the CDR3, the DNA is TGTGCCAGCGGCACCCAGGGGGCGAGGGAGACCCAGTACTTC.

This clone showed up just once. The V call is TRBV10-2, the J call TRBJ2-7; TRBD1 aligns across 11 bases. V trimming: 6 bases; J trimming: 6 bases; junction bases outside the gene matches: 16. CDR3 length equals 17 residues. From germline, CDR1 is WSHSY and CDR2 SAAADI. The CDR3 nucleotides read TGCGCCAGCAGCCTTGGCCTCGGACAGGGGGCCCCACGCGAGCAGTACTTC. Protein product: CASSLGLGQGAPREQYF.

The V gene is TRBV20-1, the J gene TRBJ2-7; D perhaps matches TRBD1 (6 bases). There are 11 residues in the CDR3. CDR1 is DFQATT and CDR2 is SNEGSKA in the germline V gene (reference sequence). The V end lost 4 bases, the J end lost 5 bases, and 9 bases lay between the germline ends. CDR3 in DNA: TGCAGTGCTACTCGGACAGACGAGCAGTACTTC. Translating gives CSATRTDEQYF.

The chain joins TRBV5-1 to TRBJ1-5; no clear D gene. The germline CDR1 and CDR2 sequences are SGHRS and YFSETQ. Deletions cut 5 bases from V and 2 bases from J, with 11 bases between. The CDR3 extends over 14 amino acids. The CDR3 is CASSFDGGNQPQHF. The CDR3 coding sequence is TGCGCCAGCAGTTTTGACGGGGGCAATCAGCCCCAGCATTTT. The full variable domain, its missing parts supplied by reference TRBV5-1 and TRBJ1-5, is KAGVTQTPRYLIKTRGQQVTLSCSPISGHRSVSWYQQTPGQGLQFLFEYFSETQRNKGNFPGRFSGRQFSNSRSEMNVSTLELGDSALYLCASSFDGGNQPQHFGDGTRLSIL.

The chain has TRBV6-5 and TRBJ1-2, with 8 bases matching TRBD1. The V gene's germline CDR1 is MNHEY and CDR2 SVGAGI. The CDR3 sequence is 13 residues long. V gave up 9 bases and J gave up 10 bases; unmatched junction bases: 13. The CDR3, as DNA: TGTGCCAGTAAACCGGGACAGGTCGGCGACTACACCTTC. Protein: CASKPGQVGDYTF.

This clone is a singleton in its sample. J is TRBJ1-6 and V is TRBV5-8; 7 bases line up with TRBD1. With 0 bases clipped from V and 9 bases from J, the junction kept 6 bases outside the gene matches. The germline gives CDR1 SGHTS, CDR2 YDEGEE. The CDR3 sequence is 15 residues long. The CDR3 DNA follows: TGTGCCAGCAGCTTGGAGGGGGCCGGGATTTCACCCCTCCACTTT. Its translation is CASSLEGAGISPLHF. Combining the CDR3 with reference TRBV5-8 and TRBJ1-6 gives the whole variable domain EAGVTQSPTHLIKTRGQQATLRCSPISGHTSVYWYQQALGLGLQFLLWYDEGEERNRGNFPPRFSGRQFPNYSSELNVNALELEDSALYLCASSLEGAGISPLHFGNGTRLTVT.

CDR3 DNA: TGCGCCAGCAGCCGCAACGACAGGGGGAATGAGCAGTTCTTC. This translates into CASSRNDRGNEQFF. This chain connects TRBV4-3 to TRBJ2-1; 9 nucleotides match TRBD1. The germline V gene has CDR1 LGHNA and CDR2 YSLEER. The CDR3 is made up of 14 amino acids. V lost 4 bases and J lost 7; bases outside the gene matches: 5.

The rearrangement uses TRBV27 and TRBJ2-4; 9 bases are a match to TRBD1. V lost 5 bases, J lost 15 bases, and 11 bases stayed unmatched. This CDR3 has 13 amino acids. Germline CDR1 MNHEY, CDR2 SMNVEV (reference sequence). CDR3 sequence: CASSPPTGTGMYF. The CDR3, as DNA: TGTGCCAGCAGTCCGCCAACCGGGACAGGGATGTACTTC.

V is TRBV4-3 and J is TRBJ1-1, with D uncertain. This CDR3 region has 16 residues. CDR1 is LGHNA, CDR2 YSLEER, per germline. Trimming shortened V by 4 bases and J by 0 bases, and 15 bases separated the two germline ends. The CDR3 DNA sequence: TGCGCCAGCAGCCTGGACTCATCCTTCATGAACACTGAAGCTTTCTTT. It is translated as CASSLDSSFMNTEAFF.

The chain uses TRBV11-2 and TRBJ2-1; 7 bases agree with TRBD2. In germline, CDR1 is SGHAT, CDR2 FQNNGV. V lost 5 bases, J lost 6 bases, and 10 bases stayed unmatched. This CDR3 region has 15 residues. The CDR3 DNA sequence: TGTGCCAGCAGCCTCTACGGCGGGGGAGGCAATGAGCAGTTCTTC. Translated: CASSLYGGGGNEQFF.

The gene calls are TRBV4-3 and TRBJ1-4; TRBD1 agrees at 9 bases. The CDR3 contains 17 residues. Germline V gene sequence: CDR1 LGHNA, CDR2 YSLEER. The V gene end was trimmed by 4 bases and the J gene end by 8 bases; junction bases not matched to a gene: 14. CDR3 in DNA: TGCGCCAGCAGCCTATTCGACCTGGGACAGGGCGACGAAAAACTGTTTTTT. It specifies CASSLFDLGQGDEKLFF.

This clone was counted between two and nine times. The chain carries TRBV10-1 and TRBJ1-2; the D gene is possibly TRBD1 (5 bases). The V gene lost 0 bases and the J gene lost 5 bases, with 10 bases spanning the gap. The germline CDR1 and CDR2 sequences are WNHNN and SYGVQD (reference sequence). The CDR3 contains 14 residues. The CDR3 bases are TGCGCCAGCAGTGAGTCGGGGACTCCTTATGGCTACACCTTC. It encodes CASSESGTPYGYTF.

The rearrangement joins TRBV20-1 to TRBJ2-2; D not certain. The CDR3 sequence is 11 residues long. CDR1 DFQATT and CDR2 SNEGSKA come from the germline V gene (reference sequence). Trimming removed 6 bases at V and 4 bases at J, with 6 bases between. CDR3 DNA: TGCAGTGCCACATTCACCGGGGAGCTGTTTTTT. Translating gives CSATFTGELFF.

The J gene is TRBJ1-2, the V gene TRBV5-1; possible D gene TRBD1, 5 bases. The CDR3 runs 13 residues. V dropped 1 base and J dropped 5 bases, with 9 bases sitting between them. Germline V gene lookup returns CDR1 SGHRS and CDR2 YFSETQ. The CDR3 here is CASSLYPGYGYTF. CDR3 bases: TGCGCCAGCAGCTTGTACCCAGGGTATGGCTACACCTTC.

The chain combines TRBV2 with TRBJ1-1; TRBD1 aligns across 7 bases. The V segment lost 8 bases and the J segment 0 bases; nucleotides outside the gene matches: 15. Germline lookup yields CDR1 SNHLY and CDR2 FYNNEI. This CDR3 spans 17 amino acids. The chain's CDR3 is CASGRQGRSWVNTEAFF. The CDR3 DNA reads TGTGCCAGCGGCCGACAGGGCCGTTCCTGGGTGAACACTGAAGCTTTCTTT.

The chain is built from TRBV7-8 and TRBJ2-2; 10 nucleotides align to TRBD1. Per germline, CDR1 SGHVS and CDR2 FQNEAQ. The junction had 9 bases not matched to a gene; V was cut back by 6 bases and J by 5 bases. The length of the CDR3 is 16 residues. The CDR3 loop is CASSYRDRGRTGELFF. The CDR3, as DNA: TGTGCCAGCAGTTATCGGGACAGGGGAAGGACCGGGGAGCTGTTTTTT.